This T cell receptor (beta chain) stems from a study of regulatory T cells in long-lasting Graves disease. Overall study findings and caveats: Sample size was small, which may have lowered accuracy.

In this sample, this clonotype turned up many times. Its antigen is currently unknown. Sample time point: persistent/refractory GD, antithyroid drugs over 5 years with positive TRAb. Isolated PBMC RNA provided the starting material for the TCR library. Trimming stripped 10 bases from V and 4 bases from J, with 10 bases between. The CDR3 is made up of 11 amino acids. The V gene's germline CDR1 is SNHLY and CDR2 FYNNEI. With iRepertoire HTBI primers and Arm-PCR of CDR3 regions, TCR beta libraries were built. TCRdb ran MiXCR on the multiplex PCR reads and lists one entry per CDR3 protein. The table lists around 460,000 distinct CDR3 sequences, about 22% of them singletons, with around 13% in the top ten.

The sequencing used peripheral blood mononuclear cells (PBMCs), collected when the disease was refractory, from a patient treated with antithyroid drugs. The sequence was obtained from a female donor with Graves disease. This chain connects TRBV2 to TRBJ2-5, with D hard to call. The CDR3 reads CATRAGETQYF. For the CDR3, the DNA is TGTGCCACTCGGGCAGGAGAGACCCAGTACTTC. Supplemented by reference TRBV2 and TRBJ2-5, the full variable domain reads EPEVTQTPSHQVTQMGQEVILRCVPISNHLYFYWYRQILGQKVEFLVSFYNNEISEKSEIFDDQFSVERPDGSNFTLKIRSTKLEDSAMYFCATRAGETQYFGPGTRLLVL.